This entry lists 20 T cell receptor beta chains sequenced from one sample in a study of blood T cell repertoires in COVID-19. Sequenced by immunoSEQ multiplex PCR; TCRdb stores in-frame clones only, minus some. The data show about 150,000 clones, about 89% seen once. Sequenced sample: peripheral blood. These receptors all stem from a man in his sixties with acute or convalescent COVID-19.

The V gene is TRBV14, the J gene TRBJ1-2, with 9 positions matching TRBD1. The trim removed 4 bases at V and 2 bases at J, leaving 8 bases unmatched. This CDR3 contains 16 residues. In germline, CDR1 is SGHDN, CDR2 FVKESK. CDR3 residues: CASSPPAGQGNYGYTF. The CDR3 nucleotides are TGTGCCAGCAGCCCCCCAGCGGGACAGGGAAACTATGGCTACACCTTC.

This chain joins TRBV30 and TRBJ1-4, with 8 bases matching TRBD1. Germline V gene lookup returns CDR1 GTSNPN and CDR2 SVGIG (reference sequence). This CDR3 contains 13 residues. V lost 6 bases and J lost 5; bases outside the gene matches: 5. The CDR3 here is CACPGGANEKLFF. The CDR3 nucleotides are TGTGCCTGTCCAGGGGGCGCCAATGAAAAACTGTTTTTT.

The chain has TRBV25-1 and TRBJ2-1; TRBD2 matches at 13 bases. This CDR3 comprises 17 residues. Germline V gene sequence: CDR1 MGHDK, CDR2 SYGVNS. With 9 bases clipped from V and 8 bases from J, the junction kept 16 bases outside the gene matches. CDR3 bases: TGTGCCAGTAACCGAAAGACTAGCGGGGGGTGTCAGGATGAGCAGTTCTTC. This translates into CASNRKTSGGCQDEQFF.

CDR3 sequence: CASSKQKTNTGDLHF. In DNA, the CDR3 is TGTGCCAGTAGTAAACAAAAAACAAATACAGGGGACCTCCACTTT. The rearrangement joins TRBV19 to TRBJ1-6; TRBD1 matches 7 bases. The CDR3 is 15 residues long. In germline, CDR1 is LNHDA, CDR2 SQIVND (reference sequence). V was pared by 4 bases and J by 15 bases, with 15 bases of the junction left unmatched.

The chain recombines TRBV20-1 with TRBJ1-4; no firm D call. The length of the CDR3 is 14 residues. Deletions cut 3 bases from V and 0 bases from J, with 8 bases between. Germline V CDR1 and CDR2: DFQATT, SNEGSKA (reference sequence). CDR3 protein: CSASRGATNEKLFF. DNA of the CDR3: TGCAGTGCTAGTCGCGGAGCAACTAATGAAAAACTGTTTTTT.

This sequence joins TRBV30 and TRBJ2-3; D is undetermined. Trimming stripped 0 bases from V and 2 bases from J, with 6 bases between. Germline CDR1 GTSNPN, CDR2 SVGIG (reference sequence). The CDR3 loop spans 13 amino acids. CDR3 in amino acids: CAWSVLLTDTQYF. The CDR3 DNA sequence: TGTGCCTGGAGTGTTCTACTCACAGATACGCAGTATTTT. Full variable domain (remainder filled in from reference TRBV30 and TRBJ2-3): SQTIHQWPATLVQPVGSPLSLECTVEGTSNPNLYWYRQAAGRGLQLLFYSVGIGQISSEVPQNLSASRPQDRQFILSSKKLLLSDSGFYLCAWSVLLTDTQYFGPGTRLTVL.

In DNA form, the CDR3 reads TGTGCCAGCAGTCCTTCTGGGACAGGGGCCTTTAACTATGGCTACACCTTC. Amino acid sequence: CASSPSGTGAFNYGYTF. The chain recombines TRBV28 with TRBJ1-2; TRBD1 aligns across 10 bases. The junction had 10 bases not matched to a gene; V was cut back by 5 bases and J by 1 base. Germline CDR1 and CDR2: MDHEN and SYDVKM. The CDR3 runs to 17 residues.

V usage is TRBV6-2 or TRBV6-3 and J usage is TRBJ1-1; 8 nucleotides line up with TRBD1. CDR1 and CDR2 (germline): MNHEY, SVGEGT. The CDR3 consists of 14 residues. After removal of 1 base from V and 4 bases from J, the junction contained 2 bases not matched to a gene. For the CDR3, the DNA is TGTGCCAGCAGTTACTTTCAGGGGGCCACTGAAGCTTTCTTT. It translates to CASSYFQGATEAFF.

The genes are TRBV27 and TRBJ2-3; D is possibly TRBD2 (5 bases). V gave up 2 bases and J gave up 6 bases, with 15 bases separating them. This CDR3 spans 15 amino acids. CDR1 and CDR2 (germline): MNHEY, SMNVEV (reference sequence). The CDR3 protein is CASSLNVGVVDTQYF. The CDR3 DNA reads as TGTGCCAGCAGTTTAAACGTGGGAGTGGTGGATACGCAGTATTTT.

The chain carries TRBV5-1 and TRBJ2-7; D remains ambiguous. CDR3 length: 14 amino acids. Germline V gene sequence: CDR1 SGHRS, CDR2 YFSETQ. V lost 0 bases, J lost 6 bases, and 13 bases lay in between. The CDR3 DNA sequence: TGCGCCAGCAGCTTGGAGGTCACCTCTAGCGAGCAGTACTTC. Translation gives CASSLEVTSSEQYF.

The chain links TRBV19 to TRBJ2-5, with a possible D match to TRBD2 (7 bases). CDR1 and CDR2 (germline): LNHDA, SQIVND (reference sequence). This CDR3 is 15 amino acids long. V dropped 3 bases and J dropped 4 bases, with 15 bases sitting between them. CDR3 bases: TGTGCCAGTAGTATTGGGGGGGCCAGAACAGAGACCCAGTACTTC. Amino acid sequence: CASSIGGARTETQYF.

The V and J genes are TRBV11-2 and TRBJ2-5; D possibly corresponds to TRBD1 (6 bases). V was trimmed by 4 bases and J by 1 base, leaving 10 bases between them. The CDR3 has 14 amino acids. Germline loops: CDR1 SGHAT, CDR2 FQNNGV. The CDR3 DNA is TGTGCCAGCAGCTCAAGACAGGTCCAAGAGACCCAGTACTTC. Residues: CASSSRQVQETQYF.

The chain recombines TRBV19 with TRBJ1-4; D is unclear. V gave up 4 bases and J gave up 5 bases, with 17 bases separating them. The CDR3 totals 16 residues. Germline CDR1 reads LNHDA; CDR2 reads SQIVND (reference sequence). The CDR3 protein is CASSTGPWAGNEKLFF. The CDR3 nucleotides read TGTGCCAGTAGTACCGGACCTTGGGCGGGGAATGAAAAACTGTTTTTT. Using reference TRBV19 and TRBJ1-4 for the parts outside the CDR3, the full variable domain is DGGITQSPKYLFRKEGQNVTLSCEQNLNHDAMYWYRQDPGQGLRLIYYSQIVNDFQKGDIAEGYSVSREKKESFPLTVTSAQKNPTAFYLCASSTGPWAGNEKLFFGSGTQLSVL.

The rearrangement links TRBV29-1 to TRBJ2-6, with D perhaps TRBD2 (5 bases). V was pared by 3 bases and J by 0 bases, with 6 bases between. CDR3 length equals 14 residues. CDR1 SQVTM and CDR2 ANQGSEA come from the germline V gene. The CDR3 spells CSVESGSGANVLTF. CDR3 nucleotides: TGCAGCGTTGAGAGCGGCTCTGGGGCCAACGTCCTGACTTTC.

The chain is built from TRBV5-4 and TRBJ2-2; 8 nucleotides line up with TRBD2. V was pared by 4 bases and J by 6 bases, with 11 bases of the junction left unmatched. This CDR3 contains 16 residues. Germline assignment: CDR1 SGHNT and CDR2 YYREEE (reference sequence). CDR3: CASSPIGRGVPGELFF. In DNA form, the CDR3 reads TGTGCCAGCAGCCCGATAGGGCGGGGGGTTCCCGGGGAGCTGTTTTTT.

The J gene is TRBJ2-5, the V gene TRBV7-8; D is undetermined. Trimming shortened V by 2 bases and J by 0 bases, and 16 bases separated the two germline ends. CDR3 length: 17 amino acids. CDR1 and CDR2 (germline): SGHVS, FQNEAQ. The CDR3 DNA reads TGTGCCAGCAGCTTATTGTACGCGGAAGAGTACCAAGAGACCCAGTACTTC. This sequence encodes CASSLLYAEEYQETQYF.

This clone is a singleton in its sample. V is TRBV25-1 and J is TRBJ2-3; 12 nucleotides align to TRBD2. Germline V gene sequence: CDR1 MGHDK, CDR2 SYGVNS. V lost 4 bases, J lost 5 bases, and 10 bases stayed unmatched. The CDR3 is 17 amino acids. CDR3: CASSGLAGGILGDTQYF. In nucleotides, the CDR3 is TGTGCCAGCAGTGGGCTAGCGGGGGGGATATTAGGAGATACGCAGTATTTT.

The chain uses TRBV7-9 and TRBJ1-1, with no clear D. This CDR3 comprises 13 residues. V lost 5 bases, J lost 1 base, and 8 bases lay in between. Germline CDR1 and CDR2: SEHNR and FQNEAQ (reference sequence). CDR3: CASSPSGNTEAFF. CDR3 nucleotide sequence: TGTGCCAGCAGCCCCTCAGGGAACACTGAAGCTTTCTTT.

This chain joins TRBV4-3 and TRBJ1-4; possibly TRBD1 for D (5 bases). Trimming stripped 4 bases from V and 5 bases from J, with 17 bases between. The CDR3 loop spans 16 amino acids. From germline, CDR1 is LGHNA and CDR2 YSLEER. The CDR3 DNA reads TGCGCCAGCAGCCCCAAGACAGACAGCCGAAATGAAAAACTGTTTTTT. Translating it yields CASSPKTDSRNEKLFF.

The chain uses TRBV29-1 and TRBJ2-3; a possible D gene is TRBD1 (6 bases). V lost 7 bases and J lost 4, with 15 bases in between. Looked up from germline, CDR1 is SQVTM and CDR2 is ANQGSEA. The CDR3 is 13 amino acids. The CDR3 reads CSGSGTRADTQYF. As DNA, the CDR3 is TGCAGCGGTTCCGGGACACGAGCAGATACGCAGTATTTT.